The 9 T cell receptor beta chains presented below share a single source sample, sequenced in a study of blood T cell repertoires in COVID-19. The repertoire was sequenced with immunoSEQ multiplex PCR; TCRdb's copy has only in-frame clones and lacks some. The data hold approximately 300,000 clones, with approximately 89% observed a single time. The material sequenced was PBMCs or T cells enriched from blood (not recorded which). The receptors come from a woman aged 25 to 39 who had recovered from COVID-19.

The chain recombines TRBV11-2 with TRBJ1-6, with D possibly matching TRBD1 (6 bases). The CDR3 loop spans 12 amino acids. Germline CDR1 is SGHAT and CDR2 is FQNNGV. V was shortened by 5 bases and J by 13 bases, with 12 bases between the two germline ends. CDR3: CASSPQQGPLHF. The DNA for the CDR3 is TGTGCCAGCAGCCCCCAACAGGGTCCCCTCCACTTT.

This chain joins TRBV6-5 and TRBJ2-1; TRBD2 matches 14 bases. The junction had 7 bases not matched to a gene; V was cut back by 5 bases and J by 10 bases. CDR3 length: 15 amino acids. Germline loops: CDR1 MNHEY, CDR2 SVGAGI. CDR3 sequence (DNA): TGTGCCAGCAGTCCCGGACTAGCGGGGGGCGAGGAGCAGTTCTTC. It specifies CASSPGLAGGEEQFF.

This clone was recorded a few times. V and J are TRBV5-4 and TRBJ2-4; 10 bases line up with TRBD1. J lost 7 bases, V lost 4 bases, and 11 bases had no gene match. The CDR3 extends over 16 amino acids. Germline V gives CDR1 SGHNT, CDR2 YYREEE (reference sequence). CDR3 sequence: CASSPAPTGGRNIQYF. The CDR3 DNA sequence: TGTGCCAGCAGCCCCGCCCCGACAGGGGGCAGGAACATTCAGTACTTC.

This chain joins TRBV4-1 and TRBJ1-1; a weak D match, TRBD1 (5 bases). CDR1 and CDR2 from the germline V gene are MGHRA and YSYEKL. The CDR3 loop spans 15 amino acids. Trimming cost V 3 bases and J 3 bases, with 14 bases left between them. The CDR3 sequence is CASSHRLGGDTEAFF. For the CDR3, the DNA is TGCGCCAGCAGCCACCGCCTGGGGGGGGACACTGAAGCTTTCTTT.

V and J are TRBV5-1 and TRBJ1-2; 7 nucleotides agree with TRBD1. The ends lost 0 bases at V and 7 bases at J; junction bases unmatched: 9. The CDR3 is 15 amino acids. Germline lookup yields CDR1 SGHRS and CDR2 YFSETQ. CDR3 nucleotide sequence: TGCGCCAGCAGCTTGGACCCAGACAGGGAGGTTGGCTACACCTTC. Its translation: CASSLDPDREVGYTF.

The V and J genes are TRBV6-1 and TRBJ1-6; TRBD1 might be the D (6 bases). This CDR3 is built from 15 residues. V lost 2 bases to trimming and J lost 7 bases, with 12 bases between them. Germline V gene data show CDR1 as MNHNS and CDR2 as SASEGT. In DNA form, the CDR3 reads TGTGCCAGCAGTGAATACCCAGGGGAAAATTCACCCCTCCACTTT. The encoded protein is CASSEYPGENSPLHF.

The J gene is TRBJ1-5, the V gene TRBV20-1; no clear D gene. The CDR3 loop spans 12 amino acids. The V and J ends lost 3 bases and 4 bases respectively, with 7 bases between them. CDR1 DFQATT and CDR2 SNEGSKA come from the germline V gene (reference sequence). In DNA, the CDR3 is TGCAGTGCTAGTAGACTTAATCAGCCCCAGCATTTT. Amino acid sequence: CSASRLNQPQHF.

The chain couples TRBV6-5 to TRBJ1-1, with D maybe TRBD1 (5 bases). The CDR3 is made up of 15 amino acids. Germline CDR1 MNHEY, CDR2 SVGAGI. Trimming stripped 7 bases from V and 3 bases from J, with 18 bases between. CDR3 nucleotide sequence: TGTGCCAGCACCAGGGACCGACGGGGGGACACTGAAGCTTTCTTT. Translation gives CASTRDRRGDTEAFF.

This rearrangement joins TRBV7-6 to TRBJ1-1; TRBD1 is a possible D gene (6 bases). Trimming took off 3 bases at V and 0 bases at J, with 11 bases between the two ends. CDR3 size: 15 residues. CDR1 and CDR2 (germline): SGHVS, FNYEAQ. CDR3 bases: TGTGCCAGCAGCTTGCAGGGGTTAATGAACACTGAAGCTTTCTTT. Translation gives CASSLQGLMNTEAFF.